The 12 T cell receptor beta chains presented below share a single source sample, sequenced in a study of T-cell memory formation after mild COVID-19. MiXCR, applied by TCRdb to the 5' RACE reads, yields one record per CDR3 protein. Altogether 150,000 or so distinct CDR3 sequences are present, around 13% being singletons, with the ten largest covering 14%. The specimen was PBMCs or a T cell subset sorted from them (not recorded which). The receptors derive from an adult woman who had mild COVID-19 (a few samples of this study predate the infection). Cell type and time point are not known.

V gene TRBV7-9 combines with J gene TRBJ1-1, with D perhaps matching TRBD1 (5 bases). The CDR3 spans 15 residues. Germline V gene sequence: CDR1 SEHNR, CDR2 FQNEAQ (reference sequence). V lost 0 bases to trimming and J lost 8 bases, with 16 bases between them. CDR3: CASSLALQVSSEAFF. CDR3 nucleotides: TGTGCCAGCAGCTTAGCATTACAGGTGTCGTCCGAAGCTTTCTTT.

This chain uses TRBV30 with TRBJ2-1; 13 nucleotides align to TRBD2. Trimming removed 3 bases from V and 0 bases from J; junction bases left unmatched: 2. Germline values: CDR1 GTSNPN, CDR2 SVGIG (reference sequence). The CDR3 sequence is 16 residues long. CDR3 loop: CAWRGLAGVSYNEQFF. CDR3 bases: TGTGCCTGGAGAGGACTAGCGGGAGTCTCCTACAATGAGCAGTTCTTC.

V is TRBV18 and J is TRBJ2-2; D not resolved. This CDR3 is built from 13 residues. Trimming left V 0 bases short and J 5 bases short, with 4 bases between. Germline values: CDR1 KGHSH, CDR2 LQKENI. The CDR3 here is CASSPPRTGELFF. In DNA form, the CDR3 reads TGTGCCAGCTCACCACCGCGGACCGGGGAGCTGTTTTTT.

This clonotype was detected a few times. The chain joins TRBV30 to TRBJ1-1; D is unclear. Trimming took off 2 bases at V and 1 base at J, with 8 bases between the two ends. In germline, CDR1 is GTSNPN, CDR2 SVGIG (reference sequence). The CDR3 runs to 13 residues. The CDR3 is CAWSKETNTEAFF. CDR3 DNA: TGTGCCTGGAGTAAGGAAACGAACACTGAAGCTTTCTTT.

A few counts support this clonotype. The CDR3 nucleotides read TGTGCCAGCAGCTTAGAATGGGGACGGGAGCAGTACTTC. Residues: CASSLEWGREQYF. This chain uses TRBV7-8 with TRBJ2-7; D tentatively reads TRBD1 or TRBD2 (5 bases each). The ends were cut back, 1 base at V and 7 bases at J, with 11 bases in the middle. The length of the CDR3 is 13 residues. In germline, CDR1 is SGHVS, CDR2 FQNEAQ. Variable domain in full (rest from reference TRBV7-8 and TRBJ2-7): GAGVSQSPRYKVAKRGQDVALRCDPISGHVSLFWYQQALGQGPEFLTYFQNEAQLDKSGLPSDRFFAERPEGSVSTLKIQRTQQEDSAVYLCASSLEWGREQYFGPGTRLTVT.

The chain links TRBV19 to TRBJ2-6; D not certain. The CDR3 spans 15 residues. Germline V CDR1 and CDR2: LNHDA, SQIVND (reference sequence). V lost 10 bases and J 0 bases, leaving 13 bases between the germline ends. The CDR3 bases are TGTGCCACCCTCCCAGGAGACTCTGGGGCCAACGTCCTGACTTTC. It specifies CATLPGDSGANVLTF.

V is TRBV7-9 and J is TRBJ2-1, with D perhaps matching TRBD2 (5 bases). The germline CDR1 and CDR2 sequences are SEHNR and FQNEAQ (reference sequence). The CDR3 is 15 amino acids. Trimming removed 8 bases at V and 0 bases at J, with 14 bases between. CDR3 sequence reads: CASGRAGSSYNEQFF. In nucleotides, the CDR3 is TGTGCCAGCGGAAGGGCGGGTAGCTCCTACAATGAGCAGTTCTTC.

The rearrangement joins TRBV7-2 to TRBJ2-7, with a possible D match to TRBD2 (6 bases). The V end lost 3 bases, the J end lost 6 bases, and 9 bases lay between the germline ends. Germline-derived CDR1 and CDR2 are SGHTA and FQGNSA. The CDR3 covers 12 residues. The CDR3: CASSFGDFEQYF. Here the CDR3 DNA reads TGTGCCAGCAGCTTTGGGGACTTCGAGCAGTACTTC. Based on the CDR3 plus reference TRBV7-2 and TRBJ2-7, the full variable domain is GAGVSQSPSNKVTEKGKDVELRCDPISGHTALYWYRQSLGQGLEFLIYFQGNSAPDKSGLPSDRFSAERTGGSVSTLTIQRTQQEDSAVYLCASSFGDFEQYFGPGTRLTVT.

V is TRBV11-2 and J is TRBJ2-2, with 9 bases matching TRBD2. Germline lookup yields CDR1 SGHAT and CDR2 FQNNGV. Unmatched junction bases numbered 11, after V lost 5 bases and J lost 4 bases. The CDR3 length is 17 residues. The CDR3 reads CASSRSHGGGGTGELFF. The CDR3 bases are TGTGCCAGCAGCCGCTCGCACGGCGGGGGGGGCACCGGGGAGCTGTTTTTT.

The chain links TRBV5-1 to TRBJ2-2; D is uncertain. Germline values: CDR1 SGHRS, CDR2 YFSETQ. The CDR3 covers 15 residues. Trimming shortened V by 5 bases and J by 0 bases, and 11 bases separated the two germline ends. CDR3 residues: CASSETLPNTGELFF. CDR3 coding DNA: TGCGCCAGCAGTGAGACCCTACCGAACACCGGGGAGCTGTTTTTT.

This clonotype was counted only a few times. The chain has TRBV11-3 and TRBJ2-1; perhaps TRBD2 as D (5 bases). This CDR3 has 19 amino acids. Germline CDR1 is SGHNT and CDR2 is YENEEA. V shed 0 bases and J shed 6 bases, with 24 bases lying between them. CDR3 amino acids: CASSLDVIGGPTSFNEQFF. CDR3 sequence (DNA): TGTGCCAGCAGCTTAGATGTGATTGGAGGCCCGACCTCTTTCAATGAGCAGTTCTTC.

V usage is TRBV5-1 and J usage is TRBJ2-7; D is perhaps TRBD2 (6 bases). The CDR3 is made up of 16 amino acids. CDR1 and CDR2 from the germline V gene are SGHRS and YFSETQ. Between the trimmed V and J ends, which lost 1 base and 7 bases, there was a span of 21 bases. The CDR3 sequence: CASSLRRGRGLEEQYF. The CDR3 nucleotides read TGCGCCAGCAGCTTGCGGCGGGGAAGAGGGCTGGAAGAGCAGTACTTC.